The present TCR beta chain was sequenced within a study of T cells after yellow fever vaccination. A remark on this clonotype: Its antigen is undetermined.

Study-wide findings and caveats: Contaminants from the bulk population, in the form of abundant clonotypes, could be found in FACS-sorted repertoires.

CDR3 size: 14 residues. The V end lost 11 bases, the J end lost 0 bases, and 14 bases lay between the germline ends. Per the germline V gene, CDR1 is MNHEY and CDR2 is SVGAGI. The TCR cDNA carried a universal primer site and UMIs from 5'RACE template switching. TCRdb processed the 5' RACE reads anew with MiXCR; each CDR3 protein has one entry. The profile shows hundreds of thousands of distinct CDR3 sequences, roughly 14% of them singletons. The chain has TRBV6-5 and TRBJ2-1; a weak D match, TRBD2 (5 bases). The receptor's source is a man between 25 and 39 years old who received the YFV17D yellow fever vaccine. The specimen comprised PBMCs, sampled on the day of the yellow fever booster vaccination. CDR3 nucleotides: TGTGCCGCGGGCGGAGGCGGCTCCTACAATGAGCAGTTCTTC. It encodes CAAGGGGSYNEQFF.